This T cell receptor beta chain was obtained from a study of blood T cell repertoires in COVID-19. At the level of the study: The study drew acute and convalescent COVID-19 samples from the United States, Italy and Spain. PBMCs, B-cell-depleted T cells, or T cells were the source of the cDNA or gDNA that made up the material.

Per the study methods: The authors estimated nucleated cell counts from reference gene primer amplification. Some clones are missing from TCRdb's copy, which holds only in-frame ones; the method was immunoSEQ multiplex PCR. From that table come the V and J calls and clone size; the DNA was used to work out D and trimming. Here the sample spans some 130,000 clones, approximately 84% being singletons. The CDR3 sequence is 13 residues long. The V gene's germline CDR1 is SGHKS and CDR2 YYEKEE (reference sequence). V lost 0 bases, J lost 5 bases, and 8 bases lay in between. This TCR was sampled from a human donor in a cohort sampled during active COVID-19. This chain links TRBV5-5 with TRBJ1-1, with no clear D. The sequenced material came from peripheral blood. The CDR3 coding sequence is TGTGCCAGCAGCTTGGAAAGAGGGACTGAAGCTTTCTTT. Translating it yields CASSLERGTEAFF.